Detailed here is one TCR beta chain. The CDR3 has 13 amino acids. Germline V gene lookup returns CDR1 LNHDA and CDR2 SQIVND (reference sequence). The V gene lost 3 bases and the J gene lost 5 bases, with 10 bases spanning the gap. The data were taken from a study of blood T cell repertoires in COVID-19. Method: immunoSEQ multiplex PCR; TCRdb's copy keeps in-frame clones and lacks some. Of 410,000 or so clones detected, 80% to 90% appear once; the ten largest clones hold 1.4%. Specimen: peripheral blood. The source is a woman in her twenties or thirties with active or convalescent COVID-19. This chain connects TRBV19 to TRBJ2-5; no reliable D call. The CDR3 region is CASSMTPRETQYF. The CDR3 coding sequence is TGTGCCAGTAGTATGACTCCGAGGGAGACCCAGTACTTC.